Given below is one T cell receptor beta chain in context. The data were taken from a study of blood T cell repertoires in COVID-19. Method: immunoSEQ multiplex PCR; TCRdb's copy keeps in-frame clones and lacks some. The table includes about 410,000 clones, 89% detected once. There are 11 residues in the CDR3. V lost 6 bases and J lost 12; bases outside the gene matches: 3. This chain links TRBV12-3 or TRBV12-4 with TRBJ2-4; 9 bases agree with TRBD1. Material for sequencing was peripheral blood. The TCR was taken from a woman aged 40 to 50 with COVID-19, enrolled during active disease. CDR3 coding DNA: TGTGCCAGCAGCCTGGGACAGGGTCAGTACTTC. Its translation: CASSLGQGQYF.